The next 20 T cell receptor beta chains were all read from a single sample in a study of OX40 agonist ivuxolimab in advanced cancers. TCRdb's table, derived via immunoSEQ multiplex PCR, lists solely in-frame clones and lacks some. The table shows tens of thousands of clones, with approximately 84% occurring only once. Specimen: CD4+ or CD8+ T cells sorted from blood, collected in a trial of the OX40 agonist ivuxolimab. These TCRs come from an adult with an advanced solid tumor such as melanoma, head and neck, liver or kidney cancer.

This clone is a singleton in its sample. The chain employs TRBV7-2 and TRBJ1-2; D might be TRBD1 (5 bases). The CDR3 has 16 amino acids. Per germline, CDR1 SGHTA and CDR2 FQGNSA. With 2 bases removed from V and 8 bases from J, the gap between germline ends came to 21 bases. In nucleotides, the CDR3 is TGTGCCAGCAGCTTATCACCGGGCAGGGAGGCGGGCGGCTACACCTTC. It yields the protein CASSLSPGREAGGYTF. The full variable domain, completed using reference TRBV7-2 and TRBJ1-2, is GAGVSQSPSNKVTEKGKDVELRCDPISGHTALYWYRQSLGQGLEFLIYFQGNSAPDKSGLPSDRFSAERTGGSVSTLTIQRTQQEDSAVYLCASSLSPGREAGGYTFGSGTRLTVV.

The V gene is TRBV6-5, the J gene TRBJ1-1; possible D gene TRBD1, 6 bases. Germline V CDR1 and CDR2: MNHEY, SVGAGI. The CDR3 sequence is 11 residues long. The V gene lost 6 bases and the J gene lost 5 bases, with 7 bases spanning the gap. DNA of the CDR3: TGTGCCAGCAGGGGGGCGACTGAAGCTTTCTTT. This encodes CASRGATEAFF.

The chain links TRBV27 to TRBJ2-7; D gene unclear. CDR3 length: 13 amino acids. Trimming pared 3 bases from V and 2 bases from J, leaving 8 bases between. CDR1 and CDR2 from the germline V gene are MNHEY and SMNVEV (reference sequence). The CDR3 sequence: CASSFRAAYEQYF. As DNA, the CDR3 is TGTGCCAGCAGTTTTAGGGCCGCCTACGAGCAGTACTTC.

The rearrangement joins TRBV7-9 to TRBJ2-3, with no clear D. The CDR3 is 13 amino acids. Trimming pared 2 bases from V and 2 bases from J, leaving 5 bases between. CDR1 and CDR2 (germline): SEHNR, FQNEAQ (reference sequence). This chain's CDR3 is CASSLSHTDTQYF. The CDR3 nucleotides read TGTGCCAGCAGCTTATCCCACACAGATACGCAGTATTTT.

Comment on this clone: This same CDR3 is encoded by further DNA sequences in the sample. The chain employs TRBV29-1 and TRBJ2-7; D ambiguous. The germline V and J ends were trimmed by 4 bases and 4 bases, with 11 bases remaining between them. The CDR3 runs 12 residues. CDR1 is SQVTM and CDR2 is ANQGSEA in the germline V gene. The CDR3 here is CSVGGLSYEQYF. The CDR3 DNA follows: TGCAGCGTTGGTGGCCTGTCTTACGAGCAGTACTTC.

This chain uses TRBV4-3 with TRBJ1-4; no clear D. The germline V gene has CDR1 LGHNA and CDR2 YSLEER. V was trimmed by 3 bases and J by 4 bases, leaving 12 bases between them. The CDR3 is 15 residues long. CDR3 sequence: CASSQTALGNEKLFF. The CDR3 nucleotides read TGCGCCAGCAGCCAGACCGCCTTGGGTAATGAAAAACTGTTTTTT.

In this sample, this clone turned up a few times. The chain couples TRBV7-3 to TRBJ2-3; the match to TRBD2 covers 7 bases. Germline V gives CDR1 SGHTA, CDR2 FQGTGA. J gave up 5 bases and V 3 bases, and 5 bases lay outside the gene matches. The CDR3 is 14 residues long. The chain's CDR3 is CASSFRGREDTQYF. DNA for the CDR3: TGTGCCAGCAGCTTTCGCGGGAGAGAAGATACGCAGTATTTT.

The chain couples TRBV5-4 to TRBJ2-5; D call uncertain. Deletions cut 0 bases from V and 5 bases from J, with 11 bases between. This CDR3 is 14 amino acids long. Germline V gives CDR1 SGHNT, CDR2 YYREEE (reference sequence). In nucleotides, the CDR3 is TGTGCCAGCAGCTTGGAATTCGAGAAGGAGACCCAGTACTTC. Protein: CASSLEFEKETQYF.

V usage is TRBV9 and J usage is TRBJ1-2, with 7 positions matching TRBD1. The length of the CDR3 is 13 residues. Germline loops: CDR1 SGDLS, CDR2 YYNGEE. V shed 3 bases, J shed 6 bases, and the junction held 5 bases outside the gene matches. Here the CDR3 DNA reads TGTGCCAGCAGCGCTCACACAGGGGATGGCTACACCTTC. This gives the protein CASSAHTGDGYTF.

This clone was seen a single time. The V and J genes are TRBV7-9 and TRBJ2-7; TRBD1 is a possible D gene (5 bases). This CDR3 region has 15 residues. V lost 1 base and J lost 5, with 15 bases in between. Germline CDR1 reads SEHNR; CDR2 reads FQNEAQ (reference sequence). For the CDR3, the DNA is TGTGCCAGCAGCTTAGACACAGGCCAGGTGGACGAGCAGTACTTC. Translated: CASSLDTGQVDEQYF.

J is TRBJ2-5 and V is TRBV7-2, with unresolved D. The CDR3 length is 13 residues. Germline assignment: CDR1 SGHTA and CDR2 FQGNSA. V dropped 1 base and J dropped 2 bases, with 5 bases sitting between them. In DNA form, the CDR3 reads TGTGCCAGCAGCTTAGGGCAGCAAGAGACCCAGTACTTC. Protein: CASSLGQQETQYF.

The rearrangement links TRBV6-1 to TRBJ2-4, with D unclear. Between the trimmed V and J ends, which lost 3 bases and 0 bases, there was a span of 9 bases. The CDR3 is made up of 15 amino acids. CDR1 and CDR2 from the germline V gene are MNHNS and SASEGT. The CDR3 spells CASSETGGAKNIQYF. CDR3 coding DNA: TGTGCCAGCAGTGAGACCGGTGGAGCCAAAAACATTCAGTACTTC.

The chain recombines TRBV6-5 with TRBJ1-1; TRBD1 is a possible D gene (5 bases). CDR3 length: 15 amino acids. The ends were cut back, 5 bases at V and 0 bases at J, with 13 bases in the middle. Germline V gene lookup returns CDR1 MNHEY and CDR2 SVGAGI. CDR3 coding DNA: TGTGCCAGCAGTAGGGACGGAGACCTGAACACTGAAGCTTTCTTT. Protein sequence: CASSRDGDLNTEAFF.

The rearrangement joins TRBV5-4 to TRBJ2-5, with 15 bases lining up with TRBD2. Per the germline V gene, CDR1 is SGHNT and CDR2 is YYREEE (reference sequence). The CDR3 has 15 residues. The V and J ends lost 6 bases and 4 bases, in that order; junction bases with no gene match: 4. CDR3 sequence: CASTRTSGRVETQYF. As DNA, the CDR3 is TGTGCCAGCACTAGGACTAGCGGGAGGGTAGAGACCCAGTACTTC.

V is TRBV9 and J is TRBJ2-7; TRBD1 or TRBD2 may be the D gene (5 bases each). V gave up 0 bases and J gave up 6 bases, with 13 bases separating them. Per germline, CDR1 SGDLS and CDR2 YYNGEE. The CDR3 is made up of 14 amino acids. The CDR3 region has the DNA TGTGCCAGCAGCGTAGCTATGAGTGGGGGCGAGCAGTACTTC. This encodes CASSVAMSGGEQYF.

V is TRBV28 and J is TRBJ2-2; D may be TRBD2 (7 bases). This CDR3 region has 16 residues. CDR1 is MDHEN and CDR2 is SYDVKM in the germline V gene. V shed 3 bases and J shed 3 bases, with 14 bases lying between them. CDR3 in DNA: TGTGCCAGCAGTTTTCTGGGGGGGCCCCACACCGGGGAGCTGTTTTTT. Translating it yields CASSFLGGPHTGELFF.

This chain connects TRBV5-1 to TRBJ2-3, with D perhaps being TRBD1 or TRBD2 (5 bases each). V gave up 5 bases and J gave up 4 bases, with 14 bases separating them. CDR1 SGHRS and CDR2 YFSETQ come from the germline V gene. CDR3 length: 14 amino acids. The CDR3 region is CASSRGAGADTQYF. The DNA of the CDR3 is TGCGCCAGCAGTAGGGGAGCCGGGGCAGATACGCAGTATTTT.

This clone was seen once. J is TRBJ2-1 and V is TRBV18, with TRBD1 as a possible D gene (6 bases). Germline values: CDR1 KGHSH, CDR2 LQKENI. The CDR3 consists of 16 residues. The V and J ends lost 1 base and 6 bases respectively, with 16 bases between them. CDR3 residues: CASSPRNRVPGNEQFF. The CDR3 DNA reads TGTGCCAGCTCACCACGAAACAGGGTGCCAGGCAATGAGCAGTTCTTC.

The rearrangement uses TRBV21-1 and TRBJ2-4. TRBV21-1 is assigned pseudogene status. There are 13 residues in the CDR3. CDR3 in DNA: TGTGCCAGCAGCACCCGGGGGCGCGGCCTGTGGTACTTC. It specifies CASSTRGRGLWYF.

The CDR3 reads CASSFDPGTDTQYF. The CDR3, as DNA: TGCGCCAGCAGCTTTGACCCAGGCACAGATACGCAGTATTTT. The chain couples TRBV5-1 to TRBJ2-3, with D hard to call. CDR1 and CDR2 from the germline V gene are SGHRS and YFSETQ. Trimming removed 2 bases at V and 1 base at J, with 8 bases between. CDR3 length: 14 amino acids.